These 3 T cell receptor beta chains were sequenced from one sample in a study of T cell changes during pregnancy in multiple sclerosis. Repertoires were generated with immunoSEQ multiplex PCR, while TCRdb's copy carries only in-frame clones and drops some. The table has about 110,000 clones, 85% to 95% seen once; the top ten hold less than 0.9%. Sequenced material: peripheral blood, taken in the third trimester of pregnancy. These receptor sequences come from a female donor in good health, enrolled as a control in a pregnancy study.

A note on this clone: Other DNA sequences in this specimen translate into the identical CDR3. V is TRBV5-1 and J is TRBJ1-2, with D unclear. CDR1 and CDR2 (germline): SGHRS, YFSETQ. CDR3 length equals 13 residues. V lost 0 bases, J lost 3 bases, and 6 bases lay in between. The CDR3 protein is CASSLGGDYGYTF. In nucleotides, the CDR3 is TGCGCCAGCAGCTTGGGAGGCGACTATGGCTACACCTTC. The complete variable domain, with remaining parts taken from reference TRBV5-1 and TRBJ1-2, reads KAGVTQTPRYLIKTRGQQVTLSCSPISGHRSVSWYQQTPGQGLQFLFEYFSETQRNKGNFPGRFSGRQFSNSRSEMNVSTLELGDSALYLCASSLGGDYGYTFGSGTRLTVV.

The chain is built from TRBV19 and TRBJ1-1, with D perhaps matching TRBD1 (6 bases). In germline, CDR1 is LNHDA, CDR2 SQIVND (reference sequence). V was clipped by 1 base and J by 4 bases, with 13 bases between them. CDR3 length: 15 amino acids. The CDR3, as DNA: TGTGCCAGTAGTATAGGCAGGGGAGGGGTCACTGAAGCTTTCTTT. The encoded protein is CASSIGRGGVTEAFF. The complete variable domain, with remaining parts taken from reference TRBV19 and TRBJ1-1, reads DGGITQSPKYLFRKEGQNVTLSCEQNLNHDAMYWYRQDPGQGLRLIYYSQIVNDFQKGDIAEGYSVSREKKESFPLTVTSAQKNPTAFYLCASSIGRGGVTEAFFGQGTRLTVV.

The chain uses TRBV5-1 and TRBJ2-2; D is possibly TRBD1 (5 bases). The CDR3 is made up of 15 amino acids. V was pared by 4 bases and J by 2 bases, with 12 bases between. Germline V gene lookup returns CDR1 SGHRS and CDR2 YFSETQ. The CDR3 DNA sequence: TGCGCCAGCAGCCTTCGGACACCTAACACCGGGGAGCTGTTTTTT. This gives the protein CASSLRTPNTGELFF.